The 32 T cell receptor beta chains in this list originate from one sample, sequenced in a study of blood T cell repertoires in COVID-19. Only in-frame clones appear in the TCRdb table, and some are missing; sequencing was by immunoSEQ multiplex PCR. Of some 400,000 clones in the sample, 90% to 95% were seen once. The sample consisted of PBMCs or T cells enriched from blood (not recorded which). Every receptor here comes from a woman between 40 and 55 years old who had been exposed to COVID-19.

The V gene is TRBV6-5, the J gene TRBJ1-6; a weak D match, TRBD1 (6 bases). CDR1 is MNHEY, CDR2 SVGAGI, per germline. The CDR3 has 15 residues. V was shortened by 5 bases and J by 6 bases, with 14 bases between the two germline ends. The CDR3 coding sequence is TGTGCCAGCAGTCCTAGCCAGGGGTTTAATTCACCCCTCCACTTT. This codes for CASSPSQGFNSPLHF.

The V gene is TRBV5-1, the J gene TRBJ1-6, with a tentative D call TRBD1 (6 bases). The CDR3 sequence is 14 residues long. Looked up from germline, CDR1 is SGHRS and CDR2 is YFSETQ. V gave up 4 bases and J gave up 7 bases, with 12 bases separating them. CDR3 sequence: CASSPGTTNSPLHF. CDR3 in DNA: TGCGCCAGCAGCCCTGGGACAACCAATTCACCCCTCCACTTT.

The chain is built from TRBV10-2 and TRBJ2-7; 8 bases are a match to TRBD2. With 4 bases clipped from V and 2 bases from J, the junction kept 7 bases outside the gene matches. Germline loops: CDR1 WSHSY, CDR2 SAAADI. CDR3 length: 15 residues. The CDR3 DNA reads TGCGCCAGCAGTGCGCCGGGACTAGGGACCTACGAGCAGTACTTC. As protein: CASSAPGLGTYEQYF.

This clone was found once. The V and J genes are TRBV6-2 or TRBV6-3 and TRBJ2-1; D remains ambiguous. V was cut by 4 bases and J by 4 bases, with 8 bases left in between. Germline-derived CDR1 and CDR2 are MNHEY and SVGEGT. The CDR3 runs to 13 residues. CDR3 in DNA: TGTGCCAGCAGTTCCACATTATACAATGAGCAGTTCTTC. Protein sequence: CASSSTLYNEQFF.

The rearrangement joins TRBV28 to TRBJ2-2; 7 bases map to TRBD2. The junction had 15 bases not matched to a gene; V was cut back by 7 bases and J by 7 bases. CDR3 size: 16 residues. In germline, CDR1 is MDHEN, CDR2 SYDVKM. The CDR3 DNA sequence: TGTGCCAGCACCCCGTGGGGCGGGGGTGGGATCGGGGAGCTGTTTTTT. As protein: CASTPWGGGGIGELFF.

The rearrangement links TRBV6-6 to TRBJ2-5; possible D gene TRBD1, 5 bases. V was pared by 0 bases and J by 4 bases, with 9 bases between. This CDR3 region has 14 residues. Germline V gives CDR1 MNHNY, CDR2 SVGAGI (reference sequence). CDR3 region: CASSYSTDPETQYF. The DNA of the CDR3 is TGTGCCAGCAGTTACTCGACAGATCCAGAGACCCAGTACTTC.

The rearrangement joins TRBV18 to TRBJ2-2, with a possible D match to TRBD1 (5 bases). Trimming left V 6 bases short and J 6 bases short, with 8 bases between. The CDR3 runs 12 residues. Germline assignment: CDR1 KGHSH and CDR2 LQKENI. The CDR3 coding sequence is TGTGCCAGCTCCGAAGGGGCCGGGGAGCTGTTTTTT. Its translation is CASSEGAGELFF.

The chain is built from TRBV30 and TRBJ1-1; 7 bases map to TRBD1. The V gene's germline CDR1 is GTSNPN and CDR2 SVGIG (reference sequence). This CDR3 has 13 residues. With V trimmed by 3 bases and J by 11 bases, 12 bases remained unmatched. CDR3 in DNA: TGTGCCTGGAGGAGGAGGGACAGTGGTCGGGCTTTCTTT. Translating it yields CAWRRRDSGRAFF.

A single count supports this clone. The chain combines TRBV2 with TRBJ2-1, with 8 bases aligning to TRBD1. This CDR3 has 16 residues. V trimming: 4 bases; J trimming: 7 bases; junction bases outside the gene matches: 12. Germline V gene sequence: CDR1 SNHLY, CDR2 FYNNEI. CDR3 sequence (DNA): TGTGCCAGCAGTGCATGGACAGGGATAGCGGTGAATGAGCAGTTCTTC. Translating gives CASSAWTGIAVNEQFF.

The gene calls are TRBV7-2 and TRBJ2-3; TRBD2 aligns across 16 bases. V was clipped by 3 bases and J by 6 bases; unmatched bases: 12. CDR1 and CDR2 (germline): SGHTA, FQGNSA. This CDR3 has 19 residues. As DNA, the CDR3 is TGTGCCAGCAGCTTCGCACGCGGGACTAGCGGGGGGGCTTGGGATACGCAGTATTTT. This codes for CASSFARGTSGGAWDTQYF.

The rearrangement links TRBV19 to TRBJ1-2, with a weak D call TRBD1 (5 bases). This CDR3 is 15 amino acids long. Germline V lookup: CDR1 LNHDA, CDR2 SQIVND (reference sequence). With 3 bases removed from V and 5 bases from J, the gap between germline ends came to 16 bases. CDR3 in amino acids: CASSIKRQSLYGYTF. DNA of the CDR3: TGTGCCAGTAGTATCAAGAGACAGTCTTTGTATGGCTACACCTTC.

The chain employs TRBV18 and TRBJ1-6, with TRBD1 identical over 7 bases. The CDR3 has 14 amino acids. Germline V lookup: CDR1 KGHSH, CDR2 LQKENI. The J segment lost 7 bases and the V segment lost 0 bases, leaving 0 bases of the junction unmatched. The CDR3 is CASSPPGGNSPLHF. The CDR3 DNA follows: TGTGCCAGCTCACCACCAGGGGGCAATTCACCCCTCCACTTT.

Comment on this clone: The sample holds other DNA sequences that translate to the same CDR3. This chain uses TRBV24-1 with TRBJ2-3; 7 positions agree with TRBD2. Germline V gene lookup returns CDR1 KGHDR and CDR2 SFDVKD. The CDR3 spans 13 residues. J lost 3 bases, V lost 4 bases, and 0 bases had no gene match. CDR3 sequence reads: CATSEAGTDTQYF. DNA for the CDR3: TGTGCCACCAGTGAAGCGGGAACAGATACGCAGTATTTT.

The rearrangement links TRBV5-6 to TRBJ1-1, with 8 bases lining up with TRBD1. After removal of 4 bases from V and 6 bases from J, the junction contained 5 bases not matched to a gene. Germline CDR1 is SGHDT and CDR2 is YYEEEE. CDR3 length: 13 residues. The CDR3 is CASSTLTGAEAFF. CDR3 nucleotide sequence: TGTGCCAGCAGCACCTTGACAGGGGCTGAAGCTTTCTTT. Using reference TRBV5-6 and TRBJ1-1 for the parts outside the CDR3, the full variable domain is DAGVTQSPTHLIKTRGQQVTLRCSPKSGHDTVSWYQQALGQGPQFIFQYYEEEERQRGNFPDRFSGHQFPNYSSELNVNALLLGDSALYLCASSTLTGAEAFFGQGTRLTVV.

The chain combines TRBV5-1 with TRBJ1-3; no definite D call. Trimming took off 1 base at V and 1 base at J, with 9 bases between the two ends. This CDR3 region has 15 residues. Germline V CDR1 and CDR2: SGHRS, YFSETQ. CDR3 protein: CASSLPQVSGNTIYF. CDR3 coding DNA: TGCGCCAGCAGCTTGCCCCAGGTATCTGGAAACACCATATATTTT. Together with reference TRBV5-1 and TRBJ1-3, the CDR3 gives the full variable domain: KAGVTQTPRYLIKTRGQQVTLSCSPISGHRSVSWYQQTPGQGLQFLFEYFSETQRNKGNFPGRFSGRQFSNSRSEMNVSTLELGDSALYLCASSLPQVSGNTIYFGEGSWLTVV.

The rearrangement links TRBV15 to TRBJ1-3, with 7 nucleotides matching TRBD1. CDR3 length: 19 residues. Germline loops: CDR1 LNHNV, CDR2 YYDKDF (reference sequence). J gave up 0 bases and V 0 bases, and 11 bases lay outside the gene matches. The CDR3 region is CATSRDHLLDRASGNTIYF. The CDR3 nucleotides are TGTGCCACCAGCAGAGATCATCTCCTAGACAGGGCCTCTGGAAACACCATATATTTT.

This clone was seen only once. The J gene is TRBJ1-3, the V gene TRBV10-2; D unclear. The CDR3 spans 13 residues. CDR1 is WSHSY, CDR2 SAAADI, per germline. Deletions cut 6 bases from V and 2 bases from J, with 8 bases between. The DNA for the CDR3 is TGCGCCAGCAGGGCGGGTGCTGGAAACACCATATATTTT. This encodes CASRAGAGNTIYF.

This sequence joins TRBV27 and TRBJ2-2; 10 positions match TRBD2. J was trimmed by 1 base and V by 4 bases; bases with no gene match: 6. Per the germline V gene, CDR1 is MNHEY and CDR2 is SMNVEV (reference sequence). The CDR3 has 17 amino acids. The CDR3 protein is CASSSPRTSGNTGELFF. CDR3 nucleotide sequence: TGTGCCAGCAGTTCCCCAAGGACTAGCGGGAACACCGGGGAGCTGTTTTTT.

This chain joins TRBV30 and TRBJ1-1; a weak D match, TRBD1 (5 bases). Trimming shortened V by 5 bases and J by 7 bases, and 17 bases separated the two germline ends. CDR1 is GTSNPN, CDR2 SVGIG, per germline (reference sequence). CDR3 size: 13 residues. In nucleotides, the CDR3 is TGTGCCTGGGCCCGGGACTCCTTTAATGAAGCTTTCTTT. Translated: CAWARDSFNEAFF.

The chain combines TRBV10-3 with TRBJ1-1, with D hard to call. Germline lookup yields CDR1 ENHRY and CDR2 SYGVKD. The germline V and J ends were trimmed by 3 bases and 4 bases, with 18 bases remaining between them. This CDR3 contains 16 residues. This CDR3 is CAISDRSRGISTEAFF. CDR3 nucleotides: TGTGCCATCAGTGACCGTAGCCGGGGTATAAGCACTGAAGCTTTCTTT.

The V call is TRBV11-3, the J call TRBJ2-1; TRBD2 matches at 9 bases. This CDR3 contains 14 residues. Germline V lookup: CDR1 SGHNT, CDR2 YENEEA. Losses at the gene ends were 4 bases for V and 3 bases for J; bases not matched to a gene: 1. The CDR3 sequence is CASSSSGVYNEQFF. CDR3 sequence (DNA): TGTGCCAGCAGCTCTAGCGGGGTCTACAATGAGCAGTTCTTC. The full variable domain, in which reference TRBV11-3 and TRBJ2-1 provide the parts outside the CDR3, is EAGVVQSPRYKIIEKKQPVAFWCNPISGHNTLYWYLQNLGQGPELLIRYENEEAVDDSQLPKDRFSAERLKGVDSTLKIQPAELGDSAVYLCASSSSGVYNEQFFGPGTRLTVL.

This sequence joins TRBV29-1 and TRBJ1-2; D not certain. Trimming cost V 1 base and J 7 bases, with 16 bases left between them. There are 14 residues in the CDR3. Germline V lookup: CDR1 SQVTM, CDR2 ANQGSEA. CDR3 amino acids: CSVEAARATGGYTF. The DNA for the CDR3 is TGCAGCGTTGAAGCCGCGAGGGCTACTGGTGGCTACACCTTC.

The CDR3 nucleotides are TGTGCAACCTATTCAAGTCCAGGGATCAATCAGCCCCAGCATTTT. Amino acids: CATYSSPGINQPQHF. The chain uses TRBV12-2 and TRBJ1-5; the D call of TRBD1 is as the table states it, not checked on the DNA. TRBV12-2 is labeled a pseudogene. The CDR3 is 15 residues long.

The V call is TRBV5-4, the J call TRBJ1-2; D is perhaps TRBD1 (6 bases). CDR3 length: 11 residues. The germline V and J ends were trimmed by 3 bases and 8 bases, with 8 bases remaining between them. Germline-derived CDR1 and CDR2 are SGHNT and YYREEE (reference sequence). The CDR3 region has the DNA TGTGCCAGCAGCTCAGGGGCGGGCTACACCTTC. This translates into CASSSGAGYTF.

This sequence joins TRBV2 and TRBJ1-2; D perhaps matches TRBD1 (6 bases). Germline V CDR1 and CDR2: SNHLY, FYNNEI. V dropped 6 bases and J dropped 1 base, with 12 bases sitting between them. The CDR3 sequence is 14 residues long. CDR3 coding DNA: TGTGCCAGCAGCCAAGGGGGGGTTAACTATGGCTACACCTTC. This codes for CASSQGGVNYGYTF.

Written as DNA, the CDR3 is TGTGCCAGCGGTCGTGACAGGGATAGTAATCAGCCCCAGCATTTT. Translating it yields CASGRDRDSNQPQHF. The chain links TRBV6-4 to TRBJ1-5; TRBD1 matches at 7 bases. V lost 8 bases to trimming and J lost 4 bases; unmatched junction nucleotides: 11. The CDR3 spans 15 residues. Looked up from germline, CDR1 is MRHNA and CDR2 is SNTAGT.

The J gene is TRBJ1-5, the V gene TRBV12-3 or TRBV12-4, with no clear D. CDR3 length equals 13 residues. V lost 1 base to trimming and J lost 6 bases, with 7 bases between them. CDR3 residues: CASSLVVSQPQHF. The CDR3 DNA follows: TGTGCCAGCAGTTTAGTTGTCAGTCAGCCCCAGCATTTT.

The rearrangement links TRBV28 to TRBJ1-1; D might be TRBD1 (5 bases). The ends were cut back, 5 bases at V and 2 bases at J, with 9 bases in the middle. CDR1 is MDHEN and CDR2 is SYDVKM in the germline V gene. The CDR3 loop spans 13 amino acids. CDR3 protein: CASSLTANTEAFF. The CDR3 bases are TGTGCCAGCAGTCTGACAGCCAACACTGAAGCTTTCTTT.

The chain joins TRBV18 to TRBJ1-3; D might be TRBD1 (5 bases). CDR1 is KGHSH and CDR2 is LQKENI in the germline V gene. Between the trimmed V and J ends, which lost 1 base and 0 bases, there was a span of 7 bases. The CDR3 is made up of 15 amino acids. DNA of the CDR3: TGTGCCAGCTCACCACTCAGGGACTCTGGAAACACCATATATTTT. Amino acid sequence: CASSPLRDSGNTIYF.

The rearrangement joins TRBV12-3 or TRBV12-4 to TRBJ2-3, with 7 positions matching TRBD1. The CDR3 consists of 13 residues. The V segment lost 7 bases and the J segment 1 base; nucleotides outside the gene matches: 2. The DNA for the CDR3 is TGTGCCAGCACCGGACAGGGCACAGATACGCAGTATTTT. Its protein product is CASTGQGTDTQYF.

The chain joins TRBV6-2 or TRBV6-3 to TRBJ1-1; 7 nucleotides match TRBD1. This CDR3 contains 13 residues. From germline, CDR1 is MNHEY and CDR2 SVGEGT. The V gene end was trimmed by 4 bases and the J gene end by 7 bases; junction bases not matched to a gene: 6. The CDR3 reads CASSSSGTVEAFF. CDR3 bases: TGTGCCAGCAGTTCCTCCGGGACAGTTGAAGCTTTCTTT.

This chain uses TRBV7-9 with TRBJ1-1; the match to TRBD1 covers 8 bases. CDR3 size: 16 residues. Trimming cost V 2 bases and J 2 bases; bases outside gene matches: 7. The V gene's germline CDR1 is SEHNR and CDR2 FQNEAQ (reference sequence). In DNA form, the CDR3 reads TGTGCCAGCAGCTTATCGCGGGACAGGTCTAACACTGAAGCTTTCTTT. It encodes CASSLSRDRSNTEAFF. The full variable domain, completed using reference TRBV7-9 and TRBJ1-1, is DTGVSQNPRHKITKRGQNVTFRCDPISEHNRLYWYRQTLGQGPEFLTYFQNEAQLEKSRLLSDRFSAERPKGSFSTLEIQRTEQGDSAMYLCASSLSRDRSNTEAFFGQGTRLTVV.